This entry concerns a single TCR beta chain. This record belongs to a study of technical replicates of blood from several donors. Germline trimming cut 3 bases from V and 1 base from J; bases unmatched to any gene: 6. Looked up from germline, CDR1 is SGDLS and CDR2 is YYNGEE. CDR3 size: 15 residues. The data were produced by immunoSEQ multiplex PCR, yet TCRdb's version contains in-frame clones alone and is incomplete. The top ten hold around 0.38% of the sample, which has under 45,000 clones, about 96% seen once. The rearrangement joins TRBV9 to TRBJ2-7; 8 positions match TRBD1. Sample: T cells isolated from PBMCs. This receptor was obtained from a human donor in good health. CDR3 bases: TGTGCCAGCAGCGCTGGGACAGGTGGATCCTACGAGCAGTACTTC. Its protein is CASSAGTGGSYEQYF.